These T cell receptor beta chains were read from a single sample in a study of identical twins. From the 5' RACE reads, TCRdb called clonotypes with MiXCR, one entry per CDR3 protein. This table has around 650,000 distinct CDR3 sequences, around 7.5% appearing once. Another study also made use of these data, one on yellow fever vaccine responses in identical twins.

Sequences were obtained from PBMCs. The receptor source for this set is a woman between 18 and 30 years old in good health. The CDR3 runs from the conserved cysteine through the conserved F or W. D genes are given only for firm matches. Not all rows give a size; the values are once, few, many and, for expanded clones, a class.

CDR3 length	V gene	D gene	clone size	J gene	CDR3 protein	CDR3 DNA
15	TRBV15	NA	many	TRBJ2-7	CATSRTPVTSYEQYF	TGTGCCACCAGCAGGACTCCCGTAACATCCTACGAGCAGTACTTC
13	TRBV12-3/TRBV12-4	NA	few	TRBJ2-5	CASMGGPRETQYF	TGTGCCAGCATGGGCGGACCGCGGGAGACCCAGTACTTC
14	TRBV7-8	NA	NA	TRBJ2-7	CASSLYQNPYEQYF	TGTGCCAGCAGCTTATACCAGAACCCCTACGAGCAGTACTTC
16	TRBV4-1	TRBD2	NA	TRBJ2-1	CASSQDSGIKDNEQFF	TGCGCCAGCAGCCAAGATAGCGGGATAAAGGACAATGAGCAGTTCTTC
13	TRBV9	NA	NA	TRBJ2-7	CARSGDNRYEQYF	TGTGCCAGAAGCGGGGACAACAGGTACGAGCAGTACTTC
15	TRBV7-9	NA	NA	TRBJ2-2	CASSPRGPYTGELFF	TGTGCCAGCAGCCCCCGTGGTCCCTACACCGGGGAGCTGTTTTTT
14	TRBV29-1	NA	many	TRBJ1-1	CSVESGSGLPEAFF	TGCAGCGTTGAGAGTGGGTCAGGGCTCCCTGAAGCTTTCTTT
15	TRBV2	NA	NA	TRBJ2-7	CASTADLGRFHEQYF	TGTGCCAGCACCGCGGATTTGGGCAGGTTCCACGAGCAGTACTTC
17	TRBV24-1	TRBD1	NA	TRBJ2-3	CATSDWTMGQGVDTQYF	TGTGCCACCAGTGATTGGACTATGGGACAGGGTGTTGATACGCAGTATTTT
14	TRBV10-3	TRBD1	NA	TRBJ1-1	CAIKGPGGDTEAFF	TGTGCCATCAAGGGCCCAGGGGGAGATACTGAAGCTTTCTTT
15	TRBV9	NA	many	TRBJ2-1	CASSVEEGVGNEQFF	TGTGCCAGCAGCGTAGAGGAGGGGGTGGGCAATGAGCAGTTCTTC
15	TRBV4-1	NA	many	TRBJ1-5	CASKVERNSNQPQHF	TGCGCCAGCAAGGTGGAGCGGAATAGCAATCAGCCCCAGCATTTT
15	TRBV15	TRBD1	few	TRBJ1-4	CATSSTGGAYEKLFF	TGTGCCACCAGCAGTACAGGGGGCGCTTATGAAAAACTGTTTTTT
13	TRBV10-3	NA	many	TRBJ1-2	CAISEQGAYGYTF	TGTGCCATCAGCGAACAGGGAGCATATGGCTACACCTTC
15	TRBV14	TRBD1	many	TRBJ2-3	CASSLRTGGIDTQYF	TGTGCCAGCAGCCTCCGGACAGGGGGAATAGATACGCAGTATTTT
13	TRBV29-1	TRBD2	few	TRBJ2-1	CSVVAGGPREQFF	TGCAGCGTTGTTGCGGGGGGGCCGCGGGAGCAGTTCTTC
12	TRBV27	NA	few	TRBJ2-5	CASKAARETQYF	TGTGCCAGCAAGGCAGCTCGGGAGACCCAGTACTTC
15	TRBV7-9	TRBD1	few	TRBJ2-2	CASSPGQGFSGELFF	TGTGCCAGCAGCCCGGGACAGGGGTTTTCCGGGGAGCTGTTTTTT
15	TRBV7-8	NA	few	TRBJ2-4	CASSFDGQGKNIQYF	TGTGCCAGCAGCTTCGATGGACAAGGAAAAAACATTCAGTACTTC
17	TRBV12-5	TRBD2	few	TRBJ2-1	CASGSGLAGARGREQFF	TGTGCTAGTGGGTCCGGACTAGCGGGAGCCCGCGGTCGTGAGCAGTTCTTC
18	TRBV3-1	TRBD2	few	TRBJ2-1	CASSQDLTSGVSYNEQFF	TGTGCCAGCAGCCAAGATCTAACTAGCGGGGTCTCCTACAATGAGCAGTTCTTC
14	TRBV5-6	NA	NA	TRBJ2-5	CASSLGGLEETQYF	TGTGCCAGCAGCTTGGGGGGACTCGAAGAGACCCAGTACTTC
16	TRBV9	TRBD1	NA	TRBJ1-3	CASSIQGASTGNTIYF	TGTGCCAGCAGCATCCAGGGGGCGAGTACTGGAAACACCATATATTTT
16	TRBV5-1	TRBD2	many	TRBJ2-3	CASSFTPGLATDTQYF	TGCGCCAGCAGCTTTACCCCGGGACTAGCAACAGATACGCAGTATTTT
12	TRBV6-1	NA	NA	TRBJ2-2	CASSDGLGGLFF	TGTGCCAGCAGTGACGGGTTGGGAGGGCTGTTTTTT
21	TRBV7-3	TRBD2	few	TRBJ2-3	CASSLSPPGLAGGSSTDTQYF	TGTGCCAGCAGCTTAAGTCCCCCGGGACTAGCGGGGGGCTCTAGCACAGATACGCAGTATTTT
14	TRBV12-3/TRBV12-4	TRBD2	NA	TRBJ2-3	CATEEREARDTQYF	TGTGCCACTGAAGAGCGGGAGGCCCGGGATACGCAGTATTTT
12	TRBV6-5	NA	many	TRBJ2-2	CASSHLAGELFF	TGTGCCAGCAGTCATCTAGCCGGGGAGCTGTTTTTT
15	TRBV27	TRBD2	few	TRBJ2-7	CASSLSLAGKNEQYF	TGTGCCAGCAGTTTATCGCTAGCGGGAAAAAACGAGCAGTACTTC
15	TRBV3-1	NA	few	TRBJ2-5	CASSQVEPIQETQYF	TGTGCCAGCAGCCAAGTAGAACCGATCCAAGAGACCCAGTACTTC
15	TRBV28	NA	many	TRBJ1-2	CASRVAQRGVYGYTF	TGTGCCAGCAGAGTGGCCCAGAGGGGCGTCTATGGCTACACCTTC
15	TRBV14	NA	few	TRBJ1-4	CASSQDLLREGKLFF	TGTGCCAGCAGCCAAGATTTACTCCGGGAAGGAAAACTGTTTTTT
15	TRBV7-2	NA	NA	TRBJ2-5	CASSFSGGPQETQYF	TGTGCCAGCAGCTTCAGTGGGGGGCCTCAAGAGACCCAGTACTTC
17	TRBV12-3/TRBV12-4	TRBD2	many	TRBJ2-6	CASSLVAGPSGANVLTF	TGTGCCAGCAGTTTAGTAGCGGGACCCTCTGGGGCCAACGTCCTGACTTTC
15	TRBV28	NA	NA	TRBJ2-3	CATKPRLLSTDTQYF	TGTGCCACTAAGCCCCGACTGCTTAGCACAGATACGCAGTATTTT
17	TRBV12-3/TRBV12-4	TRBD2	few	TRBJ2-3	CASSLALGLGSPDTQYF	TGTGCCAGCAGTTTAGCGCTAGGACTAGGTTCTCCAGATACGCAGTATTTT
14	TRBV10-3	TRBD2	few	TRBJ2-1	CAISESGSPNEQFF	TGTGCCATCAGTGAAAGCGGGAGTCCCAATGAGCAGTTCTTC
18	TRBV7-2	TRBD2	few	TRBJ2-2	CASSLSSSGNYPTGELFF	TGTGCCAGCAGCTTATCTAGTAGCGGGAATTACCCCACCGGGGAGCTGTTTTTT
17	TRBV18	NA	many	TRBJ1-1	CASSPPAGGALNTEAFF	TGTGCCAGCTCACCCCCTGCGGGAGGGGCCCTCAACACTGAAGCTTTCTTT
13	TRBV29-1	NA	few	TRBJ1-2	CSVASGVHYGYTF	TGCAGCGTTGCTTCCGGGGTCCACTATGGCTACACCTTC
15	TRBV20-1	NA	few	TRBJ1-4	CSARGSGGQDEKLFF	TGCAGTGCCCGGGGGTCCGGGGGGCAGGATGAAAAACTGTTTTTT
15	TRBV29-1	TRBD2	few	TRBJ2-4	CSVGLAGLAKNIQYF	TGCAGCGTTGGTTTAGCGGGACTAGCCAAAAACATTCAGTACTTC